One and the same sample provided the 23 T cell receptor beta chains below, sequenced in a study of blood T cell repertoires in COVID-19. Sequenced by immunoSEQ multiplex PCR; TCRdb stores in-frame clones only, minus some. The table lists 20,000 to 30,000 clones, about 91% of them singletons. Sequencing was performed on peripheral blood. All receptors derive from a human donor in a cohort sampled during active COVID-19.

The V and J genes are TRBV3-1 (or the pseudogene TRBV3-2) and TRBJ1-2; the D gene is possibly TRBD1 (6 bases). Germline V gene data show CDR1 as LGHDT and CDR2 as YNNKEL (reference sequence). Trimming pared 0 bases from V and 2 bases from J, leaving 16 bases between. The CDR3 has 17 residues. This CDR3 reads CASSQDRDTNSNYGYTF. The CDR3 DNA follows: TGTGCCAGCAGCCAAGATCGGGACACCAACTCGAACTATGGCTACACCTTC.

The chain links TRBV10-2 to TRBJ2-7; tentatively, D is TRBD2 (6 bases). The CDR3 extends over 14 amino acids. Germline V gives CDR1 WSHSY, CDR2 SAAADI. V dropped 2 bases and J dropped 0 bases, with 8 bases sitting between them. CDR3 sequence reads: CASSERGFSYEQYF. CDR3 DNA sequence: TGCGCCAGCAGTGAGCGGGGGTTCTCCTACGAGCAGTACTTC.

J is TRBJ2-1 and V is TRBV5-1; D might be TRBD2 (6 bases). V lost 1 base, J lost 2 bases, and 16 bases lay in between. The CDR3 is 17 residues long. Germline V gives CDR1 SGHRS, CDR2 YFSETQ. The CDR3 loop reads CASSLPNLSGTYNEQFF. The DNA for the CDR3 is TGCGCCAGCAGCTTGCCGAACCTTAGCGGAACCTACAATGAGCAGTTCTTC. The variable domain in full, completed from reference TRBV5-1 and TRBJ2-1, reads KAGVTQTPRYLIKTRGQQVTLSCSPISGHRSVSWYQQTPGQGLQFLFEYFSETQRNKGNFPGRFSGRQFSNSRSEMNVSTLELGDSALYLCASSLPNLSGTYNEQFFGPGTRLTVL.

This clone has just a few counts. This chain connects TRBV5-6 to TRBJ2-5; TRBD2 matches 10 bases. The germline CDR1 and CDR2 sequences are SGHDT and YYEEEE. V shed 1 base and J 1 base; nucleotides not matched to a gene: 7. This CDR3 contains 17 residues. CDR3 amino acids: CASSLRASGRAQETQYF. CDR3 nucleotide sequence: TGTGCCAGCAGCTTGAGGGCAAGCGGGAGGGCCCAAGAGACCCAGTACTTC.

The chain uses TRBV9 and TRBJ2-3; 9 nucleotides line up with TRBD2. The CDR3 runs to 15 residues. J gave up 6 bases and V 4 bases, and 9 bases lay outside the gene matches. The germline gives CDR1 SGDLS, CDR2 YYNGEE. CDR3 bases: TGTGCCAGCAGCTTTGGGGGGACTAGCCCGGATACGCAGTATTTT. Its protein product is CASSFGGTSPDTQYF.

The genes are TRBV4-1 and TRBJ2-3, with unresolved D. This CDR3 is 12 amino acids long. CDR1 MGHRA and CDR2 YSYEKL come from the germline V gene. V was shortened by 2 bases and J by 8 bases, with 8 bases between the two germline ends. As DNA, the CDR3 is TGCGCCAGCAGCCAACCCCCCGGTACGCAGTATTTT. Encoded protein: CASSQPPGTQYF.

The J gene is TRBJ1-2, the V gene TRBV19; possibly TRBD1 for D (6 bases). Deletions cut 3 bases from V and 4 bases from J, with 12 bases between. CDR3 length: 14 residues. Germline V CDR1 and CDR2: LNHDA, SQIVND (reference sequence). The CDR3 region has the DNA TGTGCCAGTAGTATCCAGGACAGAAGCTATGGCTACACCTTC. Its translation: CASSIQDRSYGYTF.

V gene TRBV6-5 combines with J gene TRBJ2-3, with D uncertain. Germline CDR1 reads MNHEY; CDR2 reads SVGAGI. Deletions cut 4 bases from V and 6 bases from J, with 11 bases between. The CDR3 runs 13 residues. In nucleotides, the CDR3 is TGTGCCAGCAGTTTCCAGTATACGGATACGCAGTATTTT. It specifies CASSFQYTDTQYF.

J is TRBJ1-5 and V is TRBV6-4; D call uncertain. Trimming took 2 bases from V and 6 from J, leaving 8 bases between them. The CDR3 is 13 residues long. Germline V lookup: CDR1 MRHNA, CDR2 SNTAGT. CDR3 sequence (DNA): TGTGCCAGCAGTGACGAGGAGGGTCAGCCCCAGCATTTT. As protein: CASSDEEGQPQHF.

The chain uses TRBV29-1 and TRBJ1-1, with 7 bases matching TRBD1. The CDR3 is made up of 15 amino acids. J lost 0 bases, V lost 7 bases, and 11 bases had no gene match. The germline V gene has CDR1 SQVTM and CDR2 ANQGSEA. The DNA of the CDR3 is TGCAGCGCCGGGTTGGGACAGACCATGAACACTGAAGCTTTCTTT. As protein: CSAGLGQTMNTEAFF.

J is TRBJ1-2 and V is TRBV5-4; 9 nucleotides line up with TRBD1. Germline V lookup: CDR1 SGHNT, CDR2 YYREEE (reference sequence). The CDR3 consists of 16 residues. V dropped 5 bases and J dropped 0; count of bases not matched to a gene: 8. The CDR3 is CASSTPRQGANYGYTF. CDR3 DNA sequence: TGTGCCAGCAGTACACCGAGACAGGGGGCTAACTATGGCTACACCTTC. The entire variable domain, with the rest obtained from reference TRBV5-4 and TRBJ1-2, is as follows: ETGVTQSPTHLIKTRGQQVTLRCSSQSGHNTVSWYQQALGQGPQFIFQYYREEENGRGNFPPRFSGLQFPNYSSELNVNALELDDSALYLCASSTPRQGANYGYTFGSGTRLTVV.

This chain uses TRBV27 with TRBJ2-5; tentatively, D is TRBD1 (6 bases). In germline, CDR1 is MNHEY, CDR2 SMNVEV (reference sequence). CDR3 length: 16 residues. V was shortened by 3 bases and J by 6 bases, with 20 bases between the two germline ends. CDR3 residues: CASSLRVADSRQTQYF. CDR3 bases: TGTGCCAGCAGTTTGAGGGTCGCGGACAGTCGACAGACCCAGTACTTC.

The gene calls are TRBV6-6 and TRBJ2-3, with 9 bases aligning to TRBD2. The germline V gene encodes CDR1 MNHNY and CDR2 SVGAGI (reference sequence). The CDR3 is 15 residues long. Trimming at V came to 5 bases and at J to 6 bases, leaving 9 bases not matched to a gene. The CDR3 DNA reads TGTGCCAGCAGTACCTCTATAGCGGGGGTGGATACGCAGTATTTT. This codes for CASSTSIAGVDTQYF.

This chain links TRBV10-3 with TRBJ2-1; 7 bases are a match to TRBD1. CDR1 ENHRY and CDR2 SYGVKD come from the germline V gene. The CDR3 is made up of 15 amino acids. The junction had 11 bases not matched to a gene; V was cut back by 5 bases and J by 7 bases. CDR3 protein: CAISTDRESWNEQFF. The DNA for the CDR3 is TGTGCCATCAGTACCGACAGGGAATCCTGGAATGAGCAGTTCTTC.

This clone occurred a few times. The gene calls are TRBV7-3 and TRBJ1-5, with 7 bases lining up with TRBD1. V was clipped by 4 bases and J by 2 bases; unmatched bases: 2. The germline V gene has CDR1 SGHTA and CDR2 FQGTGA. This CDR3 spans 14 amino acids. Written as DNA, the CDR3 is TGTGCCAGCAGCTCAACAGGGGGCAATCAGCCCCAGCATTTT. Translating it yields CASSSTGGNQPQHF.

In this sample, this clone turned up a few times. This chain uses TRBV11-3 with TRBJ1-1, with TRBD1 as a possible D gene (6 bases). Trimming removed 0 bases from V and 4 bases from J, with 15 bases in between. From germline, CDR1 is SGHNT and CDR2 YENEEA. CDR3 length: 16 residues. The CDR3 DNA reads as TGTGCCAGCAGCTTAGATGGAAGGGGGGGTAGCACTGAAGCTTTCTTT. This translates into CASSLDGRGGSTEAFF.

The chain combines TRBV24-1 with TRBJ1-1, with TRBD1 matching 10 bases. The CDR3 runs 11 residues. Looked up from germline, CDR1 is KGHDR and CDR2 is SFDVKD. Trimming cost V 10 bases and J 7 bases; bases outside gene matches: 2. The CDR3 DNA is TGTGCCACGACAGGGGGCGTTGAAGCTTTCTTT. Encoded protein: CATTGGVEAFF.

The V and J genes are TRBV6-6 and TRBJ2-7, with a possible D match to TRBD1 (6 bases). Trimming left V 6 bases short and J 2 bases short, with 11 bases between. Looked up from germline, CDR1 is MNHNY and CDR2 is SVGAGI (reference sequence). The CDR3 contains 13 residues. CDR3 nucleotides: TGTGCCAGCAGACGGACAGTAACCTACGAGCAGTACTTC. Translated, it gives CASRRTVTYEQYF.

This rearrangement joins TRBV6-2 or TRBV6-3 to TRBJ2-7; D unclear. Trimming removed 2 bases from V and 3 bases from J, with 8 bases in between. This CDR3 is built from 13 residues. Germline CDR1 and CDR2: MNHEY and SVGEGT. CDR3 DNA: TGTGCCAGCAGTTACGGGCTGATCTACGAGCAGTACTTC. It yields the protein CASSYGLIYEQYF.

This chain joins TRBV5-1 and TRBJ2-5; D uncertain. Germline CDR1 is SGHRS and CDR2 is YFSETQ. The CDR3 consists of 15 residues. V dropped 4 bases and J dropped 4 bases, with 17 bases sitting between them. CDR3 amino acids: CASSVDRSGRETQYF. The CDR3 DNA reads TGCGCCAGCAGCGTGGATAGATCGGGTCGAGAGACCCAGTACTTC.

The chain has TRBV6-5 and TRBJ2-7; 7 bases are shared with TRBD1. This CDR3 is built from 15 residues. Germline V CDR1 and CDR2: MNHEY, SVGAGI. V dropped 6 bases and J dropped 3; count of bases not matched to a gene: 11. As DNA, the CDR3 is TGTGCCAGCAGGAAGGAACCGGGACAGAACTACGAGCAGTACTTC. Protein: CASRKEPGQNYEQYF.

The table lists this clone with a few counts. The V gene is TRBV5-1, the J gene TRBJ1-2, with D uncertain. Germline values: CDR1 SGHRS, CDR2 YFSETQ. Trimming left V 0 bases short and J 3 bases short, with 15 bases between. The CDR3 sequence is 16 residues long. The CDR3 DNA reads as TGCGCCAGCAGCTTGGCCTCTTCGCGGCCAGACTATGGCTACACCTTC. It codes for CASSLASSRPDYGYTF.

This chain uses TRBV10-1 with TRBJ2-3; perhaps TRBD2 as D (5 bases). V lost 8 bases and J 5 bases, leaving 14 bases between the germline ends. Germline lookup yields CDR1 WNHNN and CDR2 SYGVQD (reference sequence). CDR3 length: 13 residues. DNA for the CDR3: TGCGCCAGCCACGGGGAAAATGGAGATACGCAGTATTTT. It is translated as CASHGENGDTQYF.